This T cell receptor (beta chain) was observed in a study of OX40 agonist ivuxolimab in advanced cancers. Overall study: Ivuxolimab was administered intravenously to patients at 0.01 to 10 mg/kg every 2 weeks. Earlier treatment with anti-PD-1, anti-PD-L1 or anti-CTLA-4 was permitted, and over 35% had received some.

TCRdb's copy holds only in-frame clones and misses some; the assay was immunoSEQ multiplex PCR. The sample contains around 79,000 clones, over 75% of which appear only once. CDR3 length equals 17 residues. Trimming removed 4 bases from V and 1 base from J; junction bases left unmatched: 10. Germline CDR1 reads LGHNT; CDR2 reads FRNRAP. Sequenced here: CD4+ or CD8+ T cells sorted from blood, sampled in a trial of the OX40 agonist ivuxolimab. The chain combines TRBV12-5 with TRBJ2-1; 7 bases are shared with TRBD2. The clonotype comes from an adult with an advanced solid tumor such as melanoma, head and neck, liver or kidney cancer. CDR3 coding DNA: TGTGCTAGTGGTTCCGACGTATCGGGGGGTTCCTACAATGAGCAGTTCTTC. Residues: CASGSDVSGGSYNEQFF.